This T cell receptor (beta chain) was obtained from a study of cytomegalovirus exposure and HLA in healthy donors. PCR primers comprised 60 Vbeta and 13 Jbeta primers. Sequenced by immunoSEQ multiplex PCR; TCRdb stores in-frame clones only, minus some. Among 160,000 or so clones, roughly 80% were seen once, and the ten largest hold approximately 0.55%. Trimming removed 0 bases at V and 3 bases at J, with 9 bases between. Germline V gives CDR1 SGHRS, CDR2 YFSETQ. This CDR3 region has 14 residues. Study-level results: The study flagged some 180 TCR beta chains as cytomegalovirus-associated.

Remarks on this clone: No antigen is known for it.

The sequence came from a woman in her fifties or sixties in good health and CMV-seronegative. The rearrangement uses TRBV5-1 and TRBJ2-5, with D possibly TRBD1 on 5 matching bases. The sequencing input was PBMCs. The CDR3 DNA sequence: TGCGCCAGCAGCTTGGTTCAGGGCGAAGAGACCCAGTACTTC. It yields the protein CASSLVQGEETQYF.